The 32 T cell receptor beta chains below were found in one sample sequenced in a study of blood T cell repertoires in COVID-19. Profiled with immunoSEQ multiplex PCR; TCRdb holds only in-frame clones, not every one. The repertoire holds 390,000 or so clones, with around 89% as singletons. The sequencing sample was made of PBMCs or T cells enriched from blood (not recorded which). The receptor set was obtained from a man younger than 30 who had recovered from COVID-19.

The CDR3 here is CASSRGLAGALVQYF. The CDR3 DNA follows: TGTGCCAGTAGTAGGGGACTAGCGGGGGCCCTAGTTCAGTACTTC. This chain links TRBV19 with TRBJ2-4; 14 nucleotides agree with TRBD2. Germline CDR1 is LNHDA and CDR2 is SQIVND (reference sequence). CDR3 size: 15 residues. With V trimmed by 4 bases and J by 11 bases, 7 bases remained unmatched. Drawing the rest from reference TRBV19 and TRBJ2-4, the complete variable domain is DGGITQSPKYLFRKEGQNVTLSCEQNLNHDAMYWYRQDPGQGLRLIYYSQIVNDFQKGDIAEGYSVSREKKESFPLTVTSAQKNPTAFYLCASSRGLAGALVQYFGAGTRLSVL.

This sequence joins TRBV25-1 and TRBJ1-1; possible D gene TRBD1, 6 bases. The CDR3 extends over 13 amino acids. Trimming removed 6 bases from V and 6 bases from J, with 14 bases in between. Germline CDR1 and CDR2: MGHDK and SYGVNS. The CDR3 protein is CASRDIQGSEAFF. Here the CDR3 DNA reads TGTGCCAGCAGGGATATACAGGGCTCTGAAGCTTTCTTT.

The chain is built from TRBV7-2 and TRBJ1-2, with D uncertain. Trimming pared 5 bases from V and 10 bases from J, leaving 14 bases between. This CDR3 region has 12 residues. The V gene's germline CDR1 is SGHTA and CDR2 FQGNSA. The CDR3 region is CASSGSRMDYTF. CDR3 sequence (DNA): TGTGCCAGCAGCGGCTCTAGGATGGACTACACCTTC.

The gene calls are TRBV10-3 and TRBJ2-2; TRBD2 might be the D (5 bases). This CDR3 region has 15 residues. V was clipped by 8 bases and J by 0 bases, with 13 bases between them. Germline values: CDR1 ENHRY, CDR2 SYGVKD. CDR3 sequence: CAIPSPGTNTGELFF. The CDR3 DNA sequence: TGTGCCATCCCATCCCCGGGGACGAACACCGGGGAGCTGTTTTTT.

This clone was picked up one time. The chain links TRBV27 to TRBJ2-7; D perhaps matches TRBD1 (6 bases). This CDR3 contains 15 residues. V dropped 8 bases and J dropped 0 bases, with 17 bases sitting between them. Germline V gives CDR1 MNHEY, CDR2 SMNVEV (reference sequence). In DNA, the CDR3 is TGTGCCAGCCGGGACATCGGACAAGCCTCCTACGAGCAGTACTTC. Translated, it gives CASRDIGQASYEQYF.

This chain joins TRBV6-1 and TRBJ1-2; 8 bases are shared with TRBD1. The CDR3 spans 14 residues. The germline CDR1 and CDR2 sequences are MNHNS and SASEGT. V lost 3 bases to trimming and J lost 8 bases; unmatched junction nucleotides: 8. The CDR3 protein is CASSDGQGSWGYTF. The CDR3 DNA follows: TGTGCCAGCAGTGACGGACAGGGTTCTTGGGGCTACACCTTC.

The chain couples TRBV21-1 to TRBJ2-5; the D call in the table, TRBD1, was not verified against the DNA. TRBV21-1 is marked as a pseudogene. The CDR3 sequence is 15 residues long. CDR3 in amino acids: CASSTGHTLGETQYF. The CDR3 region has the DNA TGTGCCAGCAGCACGGGACACACCTTAGGAGAGACCCAGTACTTC.

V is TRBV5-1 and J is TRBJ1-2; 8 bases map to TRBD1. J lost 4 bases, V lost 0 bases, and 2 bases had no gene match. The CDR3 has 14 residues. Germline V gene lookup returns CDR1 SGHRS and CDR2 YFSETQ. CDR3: CASSLAGGAYGYTF. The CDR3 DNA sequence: TGCGCCAGCAGCTTGGCAGGGGGCGCCTATGGCTACACCTTC.

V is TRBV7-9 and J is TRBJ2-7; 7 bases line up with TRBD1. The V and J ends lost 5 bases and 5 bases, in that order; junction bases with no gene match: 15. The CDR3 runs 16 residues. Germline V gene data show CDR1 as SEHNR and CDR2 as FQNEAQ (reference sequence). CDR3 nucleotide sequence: TGTGCCAGCAGCCTTGACCTGGGACAGTTCAGGGACGAGCAGTACTTC. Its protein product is CASSLDLGQFRDEQYF. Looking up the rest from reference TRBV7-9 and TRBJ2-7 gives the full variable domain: DTGVSQNPRHKITKRGQNVTFRCDPISEHNRLYWYRQTLGQGPEFLTYFQNEAQLEKSRLLSDRFSAERPKGSFSTLEIQRTEQGDSAMYLCASSLDLGQFRDEQYFGPGTRLTVT.

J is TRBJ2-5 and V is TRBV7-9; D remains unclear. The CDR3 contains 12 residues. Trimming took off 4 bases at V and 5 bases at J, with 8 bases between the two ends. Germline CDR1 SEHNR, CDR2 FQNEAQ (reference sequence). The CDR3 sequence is CASSSESETQYF. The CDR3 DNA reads TGTGCCAGCAGCTCCGAGTCGGAGACCCAGTACTTC.

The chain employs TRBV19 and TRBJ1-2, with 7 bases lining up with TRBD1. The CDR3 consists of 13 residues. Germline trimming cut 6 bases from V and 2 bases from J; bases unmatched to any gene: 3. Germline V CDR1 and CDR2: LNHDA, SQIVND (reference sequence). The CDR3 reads CASRKGANYGYTF. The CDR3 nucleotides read TGTGCCAGTAGAAAGGGGGCCAACTATGGCTACACCTTC. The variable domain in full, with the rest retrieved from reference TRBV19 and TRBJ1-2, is DGGITQSPKYLFRKEGQNVTLSCEQNLNHDAMYWYRQDPGQGLRLIYYSQIVNDFQKGDIAEGYSVSREKKESFPLTVTSAQKNPTAFYLCASRKGANYGYTFGSGTRLTVV.

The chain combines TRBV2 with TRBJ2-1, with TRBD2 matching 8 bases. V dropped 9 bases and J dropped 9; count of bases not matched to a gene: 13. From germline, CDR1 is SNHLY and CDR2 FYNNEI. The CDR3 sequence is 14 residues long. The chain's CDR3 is CARRRSGRSGEQFF. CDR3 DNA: TGTGCCAGACGGCGGAGCGGGAGAAGCGGTGAGCAGTTCTTC.

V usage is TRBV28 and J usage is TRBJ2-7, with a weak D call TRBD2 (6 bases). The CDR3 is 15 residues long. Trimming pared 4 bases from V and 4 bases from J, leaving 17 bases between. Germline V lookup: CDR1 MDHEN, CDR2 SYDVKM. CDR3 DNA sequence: TGTGCCAGCAGTTCGGGTGGGGGGATCGAGTACGAGCAGTACTTC. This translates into CASSSGGGIEYEQYF. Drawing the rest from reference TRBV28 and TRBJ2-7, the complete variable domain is DVKVTQSSRYLVKRTGEKVFLECVQDMDHENMFWYRQDPGLGLRLIYFSYDVKMKEKGDIPEGYSVSREKKERFSLILESASTNQTSMYLCASSSGGGIEYEQYFGPGTRLTVT.

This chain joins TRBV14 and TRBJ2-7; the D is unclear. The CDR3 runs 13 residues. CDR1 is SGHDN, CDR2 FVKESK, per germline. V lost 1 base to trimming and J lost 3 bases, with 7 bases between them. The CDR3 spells CASSQGPGYEQYF. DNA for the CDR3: TGTGCCAGCAGCCAAGGGCCGGGCTACGAGCAGTACTTC.

CDR3: CASSSGQGATEAFF. The CDR3 DNA is TGTGCCAGCAGTTCGGGACAGGGGGCGACTGAAGCTTTCTTT. The chain links TRBV7-9 to TRBJ1-1; TRBD1 matches at 12 bases. Germline trimming cut 6 bases from V and 5 bases from J; bases unmatched to any gene: 4. The CDR3 loop spans 14 amino acids. The germline gives CDR1 SEHNR, CDR2 FQNEAQ (reference sequence).

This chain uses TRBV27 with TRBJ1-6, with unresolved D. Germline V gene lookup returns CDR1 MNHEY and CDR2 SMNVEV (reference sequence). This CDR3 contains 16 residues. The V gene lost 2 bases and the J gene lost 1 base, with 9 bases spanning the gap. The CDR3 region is CASSLRGISYNSPLHF. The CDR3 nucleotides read TGTGCCAGCAGTTTACGGGGTATTTCCTATAATTCACCCCTCCACTTT.

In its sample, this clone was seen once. CDR3 amino acids: CASSPTFWEKLFF. The CDR3 DNA reads TGTGCCAGCAGCCCCACTTTTTGGGAAAAACTGTTTTTT. This chain uses TRBV28 with TRBJ1-4, with unresolved D. Germline V gene sequence: CDR1 MDHEN, CDR2 SYDVKM. The V end lost 6 bases, the J end lost 8 bases, and 13 bases lay between the germline ends. CDR3 length equals 13 residues.

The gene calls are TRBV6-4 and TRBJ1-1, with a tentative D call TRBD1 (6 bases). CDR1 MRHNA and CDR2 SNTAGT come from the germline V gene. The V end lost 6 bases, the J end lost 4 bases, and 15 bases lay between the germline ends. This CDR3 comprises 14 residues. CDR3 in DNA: TGTGCCAGCAGCGAACAGGGAGGGGGCACTGAAGCTTTCTTT. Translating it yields CASSEQGGGTEAFF.

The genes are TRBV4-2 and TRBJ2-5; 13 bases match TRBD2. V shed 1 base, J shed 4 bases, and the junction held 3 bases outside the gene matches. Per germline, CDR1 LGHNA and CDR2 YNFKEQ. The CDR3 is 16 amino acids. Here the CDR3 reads CASSQGLAGGIETQYF. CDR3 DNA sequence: TGTGCCAGCAGCCAAGGACTAGCGGGAGGTATAGAGACCCAGTACTTC.

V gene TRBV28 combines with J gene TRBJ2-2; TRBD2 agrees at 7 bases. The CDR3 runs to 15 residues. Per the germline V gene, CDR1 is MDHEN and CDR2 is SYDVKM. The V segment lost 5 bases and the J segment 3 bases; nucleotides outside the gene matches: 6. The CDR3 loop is CASSTAGAYTGELFF. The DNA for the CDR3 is TGTGCCAGCAGTACCGCGGGAGCTTACACCGGGGAGCTGTTTTTT. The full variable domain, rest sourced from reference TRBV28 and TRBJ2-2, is DVKVTQSSRYLVKRTGEKVFLECVQDMDHENMFWYRQDPGLGLRLIYFSYDVKMKEKGDIPEGYSVSREKKERFSLILESASTNQTSMYLCASSTAGAYTGELFFGEGSRLTVL.

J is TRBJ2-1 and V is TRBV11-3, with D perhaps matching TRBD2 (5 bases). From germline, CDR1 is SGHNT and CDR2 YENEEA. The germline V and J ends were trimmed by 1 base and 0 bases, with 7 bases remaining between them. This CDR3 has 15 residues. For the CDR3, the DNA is TGTGCCAGCAGCTTAGCGGGGAGCTCCTACAATGAGCAGTTCTTC. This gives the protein CASSLAGSSYNEQFF. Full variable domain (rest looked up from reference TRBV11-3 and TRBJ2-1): EAGVVQSPRYKIIEKKQPVAFWCNPISGHNTLYWYLQNLGQGPELLIRYENEEAVDDSQLPKDRFSAERLKGVDSTLKIQPAELGDSAVYLCASSLAGSSYNEQFFGPGTRLTVL.

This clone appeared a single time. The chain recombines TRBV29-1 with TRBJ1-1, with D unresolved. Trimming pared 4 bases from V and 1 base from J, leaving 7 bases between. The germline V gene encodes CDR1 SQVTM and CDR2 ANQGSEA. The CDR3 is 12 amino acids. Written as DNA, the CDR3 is TGCAGCGTTGGAGGAGAGAACACTGAAGCTTTCTTT. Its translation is CSVGGENTEAFF.

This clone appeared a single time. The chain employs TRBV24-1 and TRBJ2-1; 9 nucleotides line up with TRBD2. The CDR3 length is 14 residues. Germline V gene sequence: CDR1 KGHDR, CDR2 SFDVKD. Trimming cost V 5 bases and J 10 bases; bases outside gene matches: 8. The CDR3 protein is CATSAWREGGEQFF. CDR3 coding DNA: TGTGCCACCAGTGCTTGGCGGGAGGGAGGGGAGCAGTTCTTC.

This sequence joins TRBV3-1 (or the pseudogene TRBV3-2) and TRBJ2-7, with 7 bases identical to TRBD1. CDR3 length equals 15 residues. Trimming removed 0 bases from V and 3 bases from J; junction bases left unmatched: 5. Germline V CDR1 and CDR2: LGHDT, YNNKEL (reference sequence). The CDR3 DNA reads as TGTGCCAGCAGCCAAGAGGAACAGGGGTTCTACGAGCAGTACTTC. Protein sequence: CASSQEEQGFYEQYF.

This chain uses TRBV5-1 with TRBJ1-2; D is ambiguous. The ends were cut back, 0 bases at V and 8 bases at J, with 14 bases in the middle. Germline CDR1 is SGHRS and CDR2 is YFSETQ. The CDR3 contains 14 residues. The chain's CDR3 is CASSLGQRQYGYTF. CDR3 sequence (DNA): TGCGCCAGCAGCTTGGGACAACGCCAGTACGGCTACACCTTC.

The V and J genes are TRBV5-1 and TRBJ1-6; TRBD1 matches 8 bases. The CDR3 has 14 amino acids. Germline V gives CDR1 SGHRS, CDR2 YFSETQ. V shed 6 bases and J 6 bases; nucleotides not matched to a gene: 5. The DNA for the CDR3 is TGCGCCAGCAAGACAGGGGCGGGTAATTCACCCCTCCACTTT. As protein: CASKTGAGNSPLHF.

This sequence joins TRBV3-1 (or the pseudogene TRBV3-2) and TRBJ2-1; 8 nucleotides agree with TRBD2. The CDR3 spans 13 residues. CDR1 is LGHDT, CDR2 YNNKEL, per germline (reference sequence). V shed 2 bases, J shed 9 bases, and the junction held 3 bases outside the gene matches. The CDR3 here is CASSQTRGGEQFF. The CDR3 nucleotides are TGTGCCAGCAGCCAAACCCGGGGGGGTGAGCAGTTCTTC.

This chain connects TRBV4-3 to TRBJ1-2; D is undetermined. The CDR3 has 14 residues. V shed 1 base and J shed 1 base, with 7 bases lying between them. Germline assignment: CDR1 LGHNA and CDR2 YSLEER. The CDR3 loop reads CASSQGPNNYGYTF. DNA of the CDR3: TGCGCCAGCAGCCAAGGTCCCAATAACTATGGCTACACCTTC.

The CDR3 sequence: CASSVQGQGANIQYF. The CDR3 region has the DNA TGTGCCAGCAGTGTTCAGGGGCAGGGGGCAAACATTCAGTACTTC. The chain is built from TRBV2 and TRBJ2-4; 8 bases are a match to TRBD1. This CDR3 is 15 amino acids long. The germline V gene encodes CDR1 SNHLY and CDR2 FYNNEI. V lost 4 bases and J lost 6; bases outside the gene matches: 8.

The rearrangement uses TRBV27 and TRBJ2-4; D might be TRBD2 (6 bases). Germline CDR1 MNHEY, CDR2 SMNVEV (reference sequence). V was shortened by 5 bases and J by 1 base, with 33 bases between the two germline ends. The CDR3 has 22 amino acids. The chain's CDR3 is CASSRKGPWGEGVGSAKNIQYF. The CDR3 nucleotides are TGTGCCAGCAGTCGCAAGGGGCCTTGGGGGGAAGGGGTAGGGTCGGCCAAAAACATTCAGTACTTC.

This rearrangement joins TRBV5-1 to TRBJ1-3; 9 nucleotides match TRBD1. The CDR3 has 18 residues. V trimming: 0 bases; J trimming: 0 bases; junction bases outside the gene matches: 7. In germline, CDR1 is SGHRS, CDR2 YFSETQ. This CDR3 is CASSLDYRGPSSGNTIYF. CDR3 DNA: TGCGCCAGCAGCTTGGATTACAGGGGGCCCAGCTCTGGAAACACCATATATTTT. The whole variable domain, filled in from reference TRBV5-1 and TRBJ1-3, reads KAGVTQTPRYLIKTRGQQVTLSCSPISGHRSVSWYQQTPGQGLQFLFEYFSETQRNKGNFPGRFSGRQFSNSRSEMNVSTLELGDSALYLCASSLDYRGPSSGNTIYFGEGSWLTVV.

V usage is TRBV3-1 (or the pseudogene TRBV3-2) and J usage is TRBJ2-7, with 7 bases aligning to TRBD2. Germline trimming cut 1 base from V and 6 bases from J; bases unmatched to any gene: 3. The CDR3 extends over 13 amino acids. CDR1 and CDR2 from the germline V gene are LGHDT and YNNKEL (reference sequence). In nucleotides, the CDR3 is TGTGCCAGCAGCCAAGGAGGGAGGGGCGAGCAGTACTTC. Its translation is CASSQGGRGEQYF.